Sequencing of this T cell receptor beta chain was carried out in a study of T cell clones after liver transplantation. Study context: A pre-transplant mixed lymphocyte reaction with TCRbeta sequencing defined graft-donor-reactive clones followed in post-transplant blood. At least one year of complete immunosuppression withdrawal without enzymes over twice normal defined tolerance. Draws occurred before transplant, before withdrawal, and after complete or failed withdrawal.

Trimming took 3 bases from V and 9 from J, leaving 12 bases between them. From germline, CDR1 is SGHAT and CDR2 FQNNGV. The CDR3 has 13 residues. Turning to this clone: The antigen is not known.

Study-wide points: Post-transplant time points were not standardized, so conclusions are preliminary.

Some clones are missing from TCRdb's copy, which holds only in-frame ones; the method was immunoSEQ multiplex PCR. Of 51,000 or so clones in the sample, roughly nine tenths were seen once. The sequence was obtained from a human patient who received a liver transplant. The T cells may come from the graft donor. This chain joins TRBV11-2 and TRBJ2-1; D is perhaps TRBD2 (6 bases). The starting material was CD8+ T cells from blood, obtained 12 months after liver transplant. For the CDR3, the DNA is TGTGCCAGCAGCTTCCTCGCGGGGCCTGAGCAGTTCTTC. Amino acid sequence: CASSFLAGPEQFF.